Shown below are 18 T cell receptor beta chains from a single sample sequenced in a study of ipilimumab plus nivolumab after autologous stem cell transplantation. Data came from immunoSEQ multiplex PCR; TCRdb stores just in-frame clones and leaves some out. Among roughly 86,000 clones, 83% were seen once, and the ten largest hold approximately 2.2%. This specimen was PBMCs, taken in a trial of ipilimumab plus nivolumab as post-transplant consolidation. Receptors were obtained from a male donor with diffuse large B-cell lymphoma.

The genes are TRBV11-2 and TRBJ2-7; possible D gene TRBD1, 5 bases. Germline V CDR1 and CDR2: SGHAT, FQNNGV. Trimming cost V 5 bases and J 4 bases, with 9 bases left between them. This CDR3 contains 12 residues. The CDR3 region has the DNA TGTGCCAGCAGCCAAGACAGTTACGAGCAGTACTTC. Amino acid sequence: CASSQDSYEQYF. Combining the CDR3 with reference TRBV11-2 and TRBJ2-7 gives the whole variable domain EAGVAQSPRYKIIEKRQSVAFWCNPISGHATLYWYQQILGQGPKLLIQFQNNGVVDDSQLPKDRFSAERLKGVDSTLKIQPAKLEDSAVYLCASSQDSYEQYFGPGTRLTVT.

Here the CDR3 DNA reads TGTGCCAGTCAGCGGGGGGGAGCAAATACGCAGTATTTT. Protein: CASQRGGANTQYF. V usage is TRBV6-1 and J usage is TRBJ2-3; 10 bases fit TRBD2. Germline V CDR1 and CDR2: MNHNS, SASEGT. V dropped 9 bases and J dropped 7; count of bases not matched to a gene: 7. The CDR3 has 13 amino acids.

The V call is TRBV15, the J call TRBJ1-1; 8 bases fit TRBD1. The CDR3 extends over 14 amino acids. Germline assignment: CDR1 LNHNV and CDR2 YYDKDF (reference sequence). The ends lost 1 base at V and 8 bases at J; junction bases unmatched: 6. Here the CDR3 DNA reads TGTGCCACCAGCAGAGGTGGGACAGGTCTCGAAGCTTTCTTT. Amino acids: CATSRGGTGLEAFF. Full variable domain (rest looked up from reference TRBV15 and TRBJ1-1): DAMVIQNPRYQVTQFGKPVTLSCSQTLNHNVMYWYQQKSSQAPKLLFHYYDKDFNNEADTPDNFQSRRPNTSFCFLDIRSPGLGDTAMYLCATSRGGTGLEAFFGQGTRLTVV.

The gene calls are TRBV7-6 and TRBJ1-3, with D unclear. Germline lookup yields CDR1 SGHVS and CDR2 FNYEAQ. The length of the CDR3 is 13 residues. V was clipped by 6 bases and J by 2 bases, with 8 bases between them. CDR3 amino acids: CASSTAPGNTIYF. CDR3 in DNA: TGTGCCAGCAGTACCGCCCCTGGAAACACCATATATTTT.

The V gene is TRBV15, the J gene TRBJ2-1; either TRBD1 or TRBD2 may supply D (6 bases each). Germline V gene sequence: CDR1 LNHNV, CDR2 YYDKDF (reference sequence). V shed 0 bases and J shed 4 bases, with 10 bases lying between them. This CDR3 is 15 amino acids long. The CDR3 DNA reads TGTGCCACCAGCAGAGAGGGGGGCTTGTACAATGAGCAGTTCTTC. As protein: CATSREGGLYNEQFF.

This clone appeared a single time. The chain combines TRBV13 with TRBJ2-5, with TRBD2 as a possible D gene (5 bases). CDR1 is PRHDT and CDR2 is FYEKMQ in the germline V gene (reference sequence). With 5 bases removed from V and 5 bases from J, the gap between germline ends came to 18 bases. The CDR3 is made up of 15 amino acids. The CDR3 is CASSAGPGMGETQYF. For the CDR3, the DNA is TGTGCCAGCAGCGCCGGGCCGGGGATGGGGGAGACCCAGTACTTC.

The chain uses TRBV5-4 and TRBJ2-5; D is ambiguous. This CDR3 is built from 14 residues. V was shortened by 4 bases and J by 2 bases, with 12 bases between the two germline ends. CDR1 and CDR2 from the germline V gene are SGHNT and YYREEE (reference sequence). The CDR3: CASSNQYTQETQYF. Written as DNA, the CDR3 is TGTGCCAGCAGCAATCAGTACACGCAAGAGACCCAGTACTTC.

This chain links TRBV19 with TRBJ1-2; possibly TRBD1 for D (6 bases). The germline CDR1 and CDR2 sequences are LNHDA and SQIVND (reference sequence). Trimming shortened V by 6 bases and J by 1 base, and 15 bases separated the two germline ends. The CDR3 length is 15 residues. CDR3 sequence reads: CASSPGTLNNYGYTF. CDR3 DNA sequence: TGTGCCAGTAGCCCCGGGACACTTAATAACTATGGCTACACCTTC.

The CDR3 reads CAWGSVNTEAFF. CDR3 in DNA: TGTGCCTGGGGGTCTGTGAACACTGAAGCTTTCTTT. This rearrangement joins TRBV30 to TRBJ1-1, with D hard to call. The CDR3 covers 12 residues. Per the germline V gene, CDR1 is GTSNPN and CDR2 is SVGIG (reference sequence). V lost 5 bases, J lost 0 bases, and 7 bases lay in between.

V and J are TRBV7-2 and TRBJ2-4; TRBD1 aligns across 11 bases. This CDR3 is built from 13 residues. Germline V CDR1 and CDR2: SGHTA, FQGNSA. The trim removed 4 bases at V and 9 bases at J, leaving 2 bases unmatched. The CDR3 spells CASSSGQGGIQYF. For the CDR3, the DNA is TGTGCCAGCAGCTCGGGACAGGGGGGCATTCAGTACTTC.

The genes are TRBV30 and TRBJ1-2; D unclear. CDR3 length: 12 residues. V dropped 5 bases and J dropped 8 bases, with 15 bases sitting between them. Germline V CDR1 and CDR2: GTSNPN, SVGIG (reference sequence). The CDR3 is CAWEQGRRGYTF. The DNA of the CDR3 is TGTGCCTGGGAGCAAGGGCGGCGGGGCTACACCTTC. Based on the CDR3 plus reference TRBV30 and TRBJ1-2, the full variable domain is SQTIHQWPATLVQPVGSPLSLECTVEGTSNPNLYWYRQAAGRGLQLLFYSVGIGQISSEVPQNLSASRPQDRQFILSSKKLLLSDSGFYLCAWEQGRRGYTFGSGTRLTVV.

This clone has a handful of counts. The V gene is TRBV6-6, the J gene TRBJ1-5; a weak D match, TRBD1 (5 bases). Germline V lookup: CDR1 MNHNY, CDR2 SVGAGI (reference sequence). The V gene lost 7 bases and the J gene lost 5 bases, with 12 bases spanning the gap. There are 13 residues in the CDR3. This CDR3 is CASNKGLDQPQHF. As DNA, the CDR3 is TGTGCCAGCAATAAGGGGCTGGATCAGCCCCAGCATTTT.

The J gene is TRBJ2-5, the V gene TRBV21-1; TRBD2 reflects the table's D call only, with no check against the DNA. TRBV21-1 is listed as a pseudogene. This CDR3 contains 13 residues. The CDR3 loop reads CASTGRAKETQYF. The CDR3 DNA reads TGTGCCAGCACAGGGAGGGCTAAAGAGACCCAGTACTTC.

The chain uses TRBV7-2 and TRBJ2-1; D is undetermined. The CDR3 is made up of 13 amino acids. V lost 1 base to trimming and J lost 9 bases, with 10 bases between them. Germline V gene sequence: CDR1 SGHTA, CDR2 FQGNSA. The CDR3 here is CASSLVSWVEQFF. Written as DNA, the CDR3 is TGTGCCAGCAGCTTAGTTAGTTGGGTTGAGCAGTTCTTC.

CDR3 DNA sequence: TGTGCCAGCTCACCGGCGGGTAGCGTTCGCACAGATACGCAGTATTTT. Amino acid sequence: CASSPAGSVRTDTQYF. The rearrangement uses TRBV18 and TRBJ2-3; weak D call: TRBD2 (5 bases). There are 16 residues in the CDR3. V shed 3 bases and J shed 1 base, with 14 bases lying between them. CDR1 is KGHSH and CDR2 is LQKENI in the germline V gene.

This clone was observed a few times. The chain joins TRBV7-9 to TRBJ2-1; D uncertain. Between the trimmed V and J ends, which lost 2 bases and 6 bases, there was a span of 2 bases. Germline V gene data show CDR1 as SEHNR and CDR2 as FQNEAQ (reference sequence). The CDR3 runs 11 residues. The CDR3 loop reads CASSLSNEQFF. The CDR3 DNA reads TGTGCCAGCAGCTTAAGCAATGAGCAGTTCTTC. The full variable domain, its missing parts supplied by reference TRBV7-9 and TRBJ2-1, is DTGVSQNPRHKITKRGQNVTFRCDPISEHNRLYWYRQTLGQGPEFLTYFQNEAQLEKSRLLSDRFSAERPKGSFSTLEIQRTEQGDSAMYLCASSLSNEQFFGPGTRLTVL.

CDR3 amino acids: CASSHGQSTYQPQHF. The CDR3, as DNA: TGTGCCAGCAGCCACGGACAGTCCACTTATCAGCCCCAGCATTTT. This chain uses TRBV7-9 with TRBJ1-5, with D possibly TRBD1 on 6 matching bases. Germline loops: CDR1 SEHNR, CDR2 FQNEAQ (reference sequence). This CDR3 is built from 15 residues. Trimming removed 5 bases from V and 5 bases from J, with 16 bases in between.

The J gene is TRBJ2-3, the V gene TRBV7-3; 11 bases match TRBD2. Trimming took 1 base from V and 4 from J; bases not matched to a gene: 16. The V gene's germline CDR1 is SGHTA and CDR2 FQGTGA. This CDR3 contains 20 residues. The CDR3 nucleotides are TGTGCCAGCAGCTTAATGGCTAGCGGGGGGCCCCTCCATGGCGCAGATACGCAGTATTTT. Protein: CASSLMASGGPLHGADTQYF.